The 8 T cell receptor beta chains presented below share a single source sample, sequenced in a study of T cell responses to AZD1222 COVID-19 vaccine. Sequenced by immunoSEQ multiplex PCR; TCRdb stores in-frame clones only, minus some. The sample shows approximately 180,000 clones, roughly 90% of them seen only once. Sequences were derived from peripheral blood, sampled on day 0 of AZD1222 vaccination. These receptors came from an adult in good health.

The rearrangement uses TRBV6-1 and TRBJ1-2; D is unresolved. The CDR3 has 11 amino acids. Germline V gene lookup returns CDR1 MNHNS and CDR2 SASEGT. Trimming removed 3 bases from V and 2 bases from J, with 1 base in between. CDR3 sequence: CASSDNYGYTF. Written as DNA, the CDR3 is TGTGCCAGCAGTGACAACTATGGCTACACCTTC.

The CDR3 is CASSTHRGRAAGELFF. In nucleotides, the CDR3 is TGTGCCAGTAGTACCCACAGGGGGCGCGCCGCCGGGGAGCTGTTTTTT. The genes are TRBV19 and TRBJ2-2; 9 bases align to TRBD1. The length of the CDR3 is 16 residues. Trimming took 4 bases from V and 6 from J; bases not matched to a gene: 9. CDR1 LNHDA and CDR2 SQIVND come from the germline V gene (reference sequence).

This clone appeared a single time. The gene calls are TRBV5-4 and TRBJ1-2; the D is unclear. In germline, CDR1 is SGHNT, CDR2 YYREEE (reference sequence). CDR3 length: 12 amino acids. Between the trimmed V and J ends, which lost 4 bases and 5 bases, there was a span of 9 bases. CDR3 residues: CASSLLGYGYTF. The CDR3 coding sequence is TGTGCCAGCAGCCTACTGGGGTATGGCTACACCTTC. Full variable domain (missing parts from reference TRBV5-4 and TRBJ1-2): ETGVTQSPTHLIKTRGQQVTLRCSSQSGHNTVSWYQQALGQGPQFIFQYYREEENGRGNFPPRFSGLQFPNYSSELNVNALELDDSALYLCASSLLGYGYTFGSGTRLTVV.

The chain couples TRBV28 to TRBJ2-1; D might be TRBD2 (6 bases). V was pared by 0 bases and J by 2 bases, with 20 bases between. This CDR3 is built from 19 residues. Germline V gives CDR1 MDHEN, CDR2 SYDVKM. The CDR3 here is CASSLWRVRKGGAYNEQFF. The DNA for the CDR3 is TGTGCCAGCAGTTTATGGCGGGTTCGGAAGGGAGGCGCCTACAATGAGCAGTTCTTC. Together with reference TRBV28 and TRBJ2-1, the CDR3 gives the full variable domain: DVKVTQSSRYLVKRTGEKVFLECVQDMDHENMFWYRQDPGLGLRLIYFSYDVKMKEKGDIPEGYSVSREKKERFSLILESASTNQTSMYLCASSLWRVRKGGAYNEQFFGPGTRLTVL.

V and J are TRBV28 and TRBJ2-7; D not certain. CDR1 and CDR2 (germline): MDHEN, SYDVKM. CDR3 length equals 13 residues. Trimming removed 6 bases from V and 2 bases from J, with 11 bases in between. The DNA of the CDR3 is TGTGCCAGCAGAGGGCAACCAACCTACGAGCAGTACTTC. Translation: CASRGQPTYEQYF.

The V and J genes are TRBV29-1 and TRBJ2-7; D is perhaps TRBD1 (5 bases). The CDR3 runs 11 residues. CDR1 and CDR2 from the germline V gene are SQVTM and ANQGSEA. V gave up 3 bases and J gave up 4 bases, with 7 bases separating them. CDR3 in amino acids: CSVDAGYEQYF. As DNA, the CDR3 is TGCAGCGTTGACGCAGGGTACGAGCAGTACTTC.

The genes are TRBV29-1 and TRBJ1-2; D remains unclear. The ends were cut back, 3 bases at V and 0 bases at J, with 8 bases in the middle. The germline V gene has CDR1 SQVTM and CDR2 ANQGSEA. The CDR3 is 13 residues long. CDR3: CSVELVPNYGYTF. The CDR3 nucleotides are TGCAGCGTTGAGTTGGTGCCTAACTATGGCTACACCTTC.

This clone was counted only a few times. The chain couples TRBV5-8 to TRBJ2-5; 11 bases align to TRBD2. This CDR3 is built from 15 residues. Trimming cost V 4 bases and J 1 base; bases outside gene matches: 3. Germline V gene data show CDR1 as SGHTS and CDR2 as YDEGEE. CDR3 in amino acids: CASSPGTSGQETQYF. CDR3 nucleotides: TGTGCCAGCAGCCCTGGGACTAGCGGCCAAGAGACCCAGTACTTC.